Below, one T cell receptor beta chain is given with its context. These data originate in a study of T cell changes during pregnancy in multiple sclerosis. Sequencing was performed with immunoSEQ multiplex PCR; in TCRdb, only in-frame clones are kept and a portion is missing. The sample holds about 60,000 clones, 91% seen once. This TCR derives from a female donor with multiple sclerosis, enrolled in a pregnancy study. The starting material was CD4+ T cells from peripheral blood mononuclear cells, obtained in the first trimester of pregnancy.

The CDR3 region has the DNA TGTGCCTGGAGTGCGACAAGACGCGGAAACACCATATATTTT. This codes for CAWSATRRGNTIYF. The chain joins TRBV30 to TRBJ1-3; D is unclear. Germline lookup yields CDR1 GTSNPN and CDR2 SVGIG (reference sequence). V was pared by 1 base and J by 4 bases, with 11 bases between. The CDR3 length is 14 residues.